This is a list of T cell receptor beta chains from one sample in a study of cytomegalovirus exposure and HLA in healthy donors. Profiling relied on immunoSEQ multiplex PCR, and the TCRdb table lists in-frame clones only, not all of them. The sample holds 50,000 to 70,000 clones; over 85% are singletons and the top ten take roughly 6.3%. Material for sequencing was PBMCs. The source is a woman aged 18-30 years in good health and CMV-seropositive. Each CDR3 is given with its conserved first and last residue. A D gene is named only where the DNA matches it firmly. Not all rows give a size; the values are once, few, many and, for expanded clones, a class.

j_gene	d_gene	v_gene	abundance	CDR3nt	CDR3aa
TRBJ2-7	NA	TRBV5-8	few	TGTGCCAGCAGCCCCTCCGAGATCATGATTTCGGCCTACGAGCAGTACTTC	CASSPSEIMISAYEQYF
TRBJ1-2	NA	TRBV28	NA	TGTGCCAGCAGTCCAGGAACCTATGGCTACACCTTC	CASSPGTYGYTF
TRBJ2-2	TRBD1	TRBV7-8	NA	TGTGCCAGCAGCTATAAACCCACAGGGGGGAACACCGGGGAGCTGTTTTTT	CASSYKPTGGNTGELFF
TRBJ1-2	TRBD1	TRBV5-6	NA	TGTGCCAGCAGCCCGACAGGGCAACCCTATGGCTACACCTTC	CASSPTGQPYGYTF
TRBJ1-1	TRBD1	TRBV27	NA	TGTGCCAGCAGTTTCCAGCTGACAGGGAAGACTGAAGCTTTCTTT	CASSFQLTGKTEAFF
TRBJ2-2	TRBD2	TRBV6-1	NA	TGTGCCAGCAAGCCTAGCGGCGCGAACACCGGGGAGCTGTTTTTT	CASKPSGANTGELFF
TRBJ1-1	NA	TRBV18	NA	TGTGCCACATCGCGTTCGGGGGGGGACACTGAAGCTTTCTTT	CATSRSGGDTEAFF
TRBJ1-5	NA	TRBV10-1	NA	TGCGCCAGCGATAGCTTCAGGGGTTCGGGCAATCAGCCCCAGCATTTT	CASDSFRGSGNQPQHF
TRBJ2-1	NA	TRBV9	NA	TGTGCCAGCAGCGTAGCTTACAATGAGCAGTTCTTC	CASSVAYNEQFF
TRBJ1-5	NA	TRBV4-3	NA	TGCGCCAGCAGCCCAACTGATAGCAATCAGCTCCAGCATTTT	CASSPTDSNQLQHF
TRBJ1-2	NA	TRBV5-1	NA	TGCGCCAGCAGCTTTGAACAGGGTTATGGCTACACCTTC	CASSFEQGYGYTF
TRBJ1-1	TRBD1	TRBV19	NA	TGTGCCAGTAGTATAGCCATATATGACAGGGTGAACACTGAAGCTTTCTTT	CASSIAIYDRVNTEAFF
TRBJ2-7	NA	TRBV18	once	TGTGCCAGCTCACCACCGGGCGGGGGCTCTTTGGGCTACGAGCAGTACTTC	CASSPPGGGSLGYEQYF
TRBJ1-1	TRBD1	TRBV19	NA	TGTGCCAGTACCTTCGCAGGGGGCTTCGACGCTTTCTTT	CASTFAGGFDAFF
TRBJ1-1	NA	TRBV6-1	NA	TGTGCCAGCAGAGCGGAGGGCCGATGGACTGAAGCTTTCTTT	CASRAEGRWTEAFF
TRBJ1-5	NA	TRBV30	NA	TGTGCCTGGAGGGGGAGTACGGGTAGCAATCAGCCCCAGCATTTT	CAWRGSTGSNQPQHF
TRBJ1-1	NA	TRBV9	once	TGTGCCAGCAGCGTAGCCGTGAACACTGAAGCTTTCTTT	CASSVAVNTEAFF
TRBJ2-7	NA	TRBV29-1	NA	TGCAGCGTTGTCCCGGGATTAACATCCCGATCCTACGAGCAGTACTTC	CSVVPGLTSRSYEQYF
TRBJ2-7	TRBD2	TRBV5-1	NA	TGCGCCAGCACAAGCGGGAGAACATCCTACGAGCAGTACTTC	CASTSGRTSYEQYF
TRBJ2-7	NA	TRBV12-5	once	TGTGCCCTTGGGGGGGGCGAGTACGAGCAGTACTTC	CALGGGEYEQYF
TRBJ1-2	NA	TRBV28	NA	TGTGCCAGCACCCCGTCGGGGGTCGATGGCTACACCTTC	CASTPSGVDGYTF
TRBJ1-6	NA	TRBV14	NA	TGTGCCAGCAGCCAAGGACAGAGGAATTCACCCCTCCACTTT	CASSQGQRNSPLHF
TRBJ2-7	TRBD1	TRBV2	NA	TGTGCCAGCAGTGAACGGGACAGCGTGTACGAGCAGTACTTC	CASSERDSVYEQYF
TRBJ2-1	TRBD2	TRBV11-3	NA	TGTGCCAGCAGCTTAGGTGGTAGCGGGTATAATGAGCAGTTCTTC	CASSLGGSGYNEQFF
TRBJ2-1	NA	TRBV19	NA	TGTGCCAGTAGTATAGGGACTGGACCTTACAATGAGCAGTTCTTC	CASSIGTGPYNEQFF
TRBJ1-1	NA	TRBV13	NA	TGTGCCAGCAGGAGGGGGATGAACACTGAAGCTTTCTTT	CASRRGMNTEAFF
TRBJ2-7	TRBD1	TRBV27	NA	TGTGCCAGCAGTTTACTACCGCCTCGACAGGGCCTCTACGAGCAGTACTTC	CASSLLPPRQGLYEQYF
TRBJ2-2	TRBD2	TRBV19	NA	TGTGCCAGTAGTATTCAAGCGGGGGGCCGCGCCGGGGAGCTGTTTTTT	CASSIQAGGRAGELFF
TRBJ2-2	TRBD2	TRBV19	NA	TGTGCCAGTAGCTGGACTAGCGAGAACACCGGGGAGCTGTTTTTT	CASSWTSENTGELFF